This T cell receptor beta chain was recorded in a study of cytomegalovirus exposure and HLA in healthy donors. Study findings and constraints: A previous analysis found most TCR beta V segments productive roughly 87% or roughly 30% of the time. TCR beta chains numbering more than 150 were designated cytomegalovirus-associated. Reportedly, cytomegalovirus status was diagnosed with high sensitivity and specificity.

The PCR ran on 60 Vbeta and 13 Jbeta primers. Assay used: immunoSEQ multiplex PCR; TCRdb lists only in-frame clones, some missing. Altogether about 59,000 clones are present, less than 85% being singletons, with the ten largest covering 6.8%. As for this clone: The target antigen is unknown.

The length of the CDR3 is 16 residues. Germline-derived CDR1 and CDR2 are SNHLY and FYNNEI. With V trimmed by 2 bases and J by 9 bases, 10 bases remained unmatched. This receptor was taken from a young man in good health and CMV-seropositive. The chain joins TRBV2 to TRBJ2-1; 10 bases line up with TRBD2. The specimen was PBMCs. The CDR3 loop is CASSEFGVAGGFEQFF. DNA of the CDR3: TGTGCCAGCAGTGAATTTGGGGTAGCGGGGGGTTTTGAGCAGTTCTTC.